Reported below is one T cell receptor (beta chain). This clonotype occurred once. The antigen this receptor binds is unknown. The sample comes from a study of alternative splicing in chronic myeloid leukemia remission (dated by TCRdb to 2020 to 2022). Describing the broader study: RNA sequencing was used to profile peripheral blood taken from chronic-phase CML patients both at diagnosis and at remission, and those profiles were then compared against healthy donors. Trizol was used to extract total RNA from peripheral blood mononuclear cells of the diagnosis, remission and control samples. Female/male counts of 11/5 were recorded for diagnosis samples, 8/3 for remission samples and 2/4 for controls. Median ages of 54 years at diagnosis, under 60 at remission and 30 to 45 for healthy controls were recorded. What the authors observed across the whole study: Blood cell composition differed strongly depending on the timepoint, moving from an enrichment of myeloid progenitors at diagnosis to an enrichment of mature lymphoid cells at remission. At remission, blood cell composition was found to be reconfigured to resemble that of lymphoid cell-enriched normal controls.

Peripheral blood was obtained from six healthy donors to serve as normal controls. The library was prepared using bulk RNA-seq. The TruSeq Stranded RNA sample prep kit was used to generate libraries of poly-A-enriched mRNA from an input of roughly 1 ug total RNA. Every sample was sequenced in triplicate, with paired-end sequencing run on a HiSeq 2500. A read length of 125 nucleotides per mate was used for RNA-seq. Per the source publication's procedure: Reads were trimmed and aligned to hg38 using STAR v2.7, and quality control was done with FASTQC, RSeQC and multiqc. Salmon 0.14.1 was used to quantify gene expression levels as transcripts per million (TPM). Principal component analysis suggested that transcriptomic profiles were not driven by trial, library batch, sequencing batch, treatment regimen or sex. Each CDR3 protein sequence appears as one entry after TCRdb reprocessed the reads, and no DNA is included. These V and J calls derive from TCRdb rather than the authors' analysis. Recorded for this sample are around 200 distinct CDR3 sequences; about 93% of them occurred a single time. The ten largest make up roughly 18% of the sample.

Reading from cysteine to phenylalanine, the CDR3 counts 15 amino acids. DNA for this receptor is not on file. From a lookup of the germline V gene, CDR1 and CDR2 are SGHTA and FQGNSA. The receptor was isolated from a person aged 25 to 49 in good health. The chain uses TRBV7-2 and TRBJ1-6. Material for sequencing was PBMCs. The CDR3: CASSSDSQYNSPLHF.